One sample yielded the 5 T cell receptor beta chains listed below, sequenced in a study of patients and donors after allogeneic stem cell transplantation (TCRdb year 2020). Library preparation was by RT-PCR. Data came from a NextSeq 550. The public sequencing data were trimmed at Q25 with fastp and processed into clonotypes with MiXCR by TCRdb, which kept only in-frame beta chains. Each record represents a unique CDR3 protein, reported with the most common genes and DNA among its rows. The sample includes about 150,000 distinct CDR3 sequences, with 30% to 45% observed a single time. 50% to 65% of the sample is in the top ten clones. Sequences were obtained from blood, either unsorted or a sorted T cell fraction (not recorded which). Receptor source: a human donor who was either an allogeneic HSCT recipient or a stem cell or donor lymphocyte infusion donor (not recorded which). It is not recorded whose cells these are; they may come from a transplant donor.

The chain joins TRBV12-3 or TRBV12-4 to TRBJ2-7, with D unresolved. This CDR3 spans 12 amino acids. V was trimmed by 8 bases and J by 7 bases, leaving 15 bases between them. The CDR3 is CASGWATREQYF. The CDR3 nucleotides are TGTGCCAGCGGGTGGGCTACGAGGGAGCAGTACTTC.

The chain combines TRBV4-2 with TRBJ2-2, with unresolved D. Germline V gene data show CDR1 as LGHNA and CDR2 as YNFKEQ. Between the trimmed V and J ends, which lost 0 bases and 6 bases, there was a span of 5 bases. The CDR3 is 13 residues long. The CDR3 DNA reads TGTGCCAGCAGCCAAGATAGGGCCGGGGAGCTGTTTTTT. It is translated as CASSQDRAGELFF.

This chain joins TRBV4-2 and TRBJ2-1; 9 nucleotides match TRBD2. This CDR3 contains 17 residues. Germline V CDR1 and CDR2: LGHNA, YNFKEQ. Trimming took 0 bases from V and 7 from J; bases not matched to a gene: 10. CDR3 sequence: CASSQELAGPSGNEQFF. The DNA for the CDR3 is TGTGCCAGCAGCCAAGAACTAGCGGGTCCCTCGGGTAATGAGCAGTTCTTC.

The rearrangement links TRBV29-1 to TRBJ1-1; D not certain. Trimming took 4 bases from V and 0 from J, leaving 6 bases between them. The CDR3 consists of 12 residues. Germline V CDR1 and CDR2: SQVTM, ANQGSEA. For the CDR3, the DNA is TGCAGCGTTGCGGGTTTGAACACTGAAGCTTTCTTT. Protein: CSVAGLNTEAFF. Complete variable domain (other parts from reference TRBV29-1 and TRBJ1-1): SAVISQKPSRDICQRGTSLTIQCQVDSQVTMMFWYRQQPGQSLTLIATANQGSEATYESGFVIDKFPISRPNLTFSTLTVSNMSPEDSSIYLCSVAGLNTEAFFGQGTRLTVV.

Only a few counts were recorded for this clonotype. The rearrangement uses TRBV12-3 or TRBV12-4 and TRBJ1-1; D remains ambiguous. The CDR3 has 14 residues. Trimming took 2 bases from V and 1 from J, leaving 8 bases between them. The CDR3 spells CASSLFRENTEAFF. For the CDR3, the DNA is TGTGCCAGCAGTTTATTTCGGGAGAACACTGAAGCTTTCTTT.